This TCR beta chain was recovered during a study of T-cell reconstitution after alpha-beta-depleted transplantation in children. Study-wide points: Approximately two months post-transplant, alpha-beta T cells reportedly originated from several hundred expanded graft clones. Hyperexpanded clones declined; after one year, newly produced T cells mostly supplied diversity. Recipient T cells and thymic progenitors that survived gave rise to the high TCRbeta diversity observed at day 60 in some patients.

Using unique molecular identifiers, the investigators prepared the TCRbeta library. From the PCR reads, TCRdb called clonotypes with MiXCR, one entry per CDR3 protein. The sample lists approximately 980,000 distinct CDR3 sequences, roughly 29% seen once, with around 30% in the top ten. V lost 12 bases, J lost 2 bases, and 8 bases stayed unmatched. Germline lookup yields CDR1 KGHDR and CDR2 SFDVKD. There are 14 residues in the CDR3. As for this clonotype: Its antigen is undetermined.

This TCR was recovered from a boy in the first two years of life who had a stem cell transplant for SCID, so the T cells may come from the graft donor. This rearrangement joins TRBV24-1 to TRBJ2-3; 9 bases agree with TRBD2. The sequences come from PBMCs, mostly from graft donor cells, collected 360 days after TCRalphabeta/CD19-depleted stem cell transplant. The CDR3 reads CAAAGGPLTDTQYF. In DNA, the CDR3 is TGTGCCGCTGCGGGGGGGCCACTCACAGATACGCAGTATTTT.